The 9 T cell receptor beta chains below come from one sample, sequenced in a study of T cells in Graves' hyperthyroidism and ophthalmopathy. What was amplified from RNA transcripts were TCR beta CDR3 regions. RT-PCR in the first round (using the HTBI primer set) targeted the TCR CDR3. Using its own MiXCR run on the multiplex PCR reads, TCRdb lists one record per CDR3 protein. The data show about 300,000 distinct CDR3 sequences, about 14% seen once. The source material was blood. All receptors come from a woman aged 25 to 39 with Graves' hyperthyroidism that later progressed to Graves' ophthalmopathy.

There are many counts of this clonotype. CDR3 in amino acids: CASTPGYQGVTSYEQYF. The CDR3 nucleotides are TGTGCCAGCACCCCCGGGTATCAGGGGGTGACCTCCTACGAGCAGTACTTC. The chain joins TRBV28 to TRBJ2-7; the match to TRBD1 covers 7 bases. The CDR3 has 17 amino acids. Germline loops: CDR1 MDHEN, CDR2 SYDVKM. J was trimmed by 0 bases and V by 7 bases; bases with no gene match: 15.

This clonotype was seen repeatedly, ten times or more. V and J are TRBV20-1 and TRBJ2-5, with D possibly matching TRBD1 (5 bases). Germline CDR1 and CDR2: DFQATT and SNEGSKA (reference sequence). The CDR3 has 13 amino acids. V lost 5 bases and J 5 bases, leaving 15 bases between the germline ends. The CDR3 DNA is TGCAGTGCTTGGGGCGAGGCCGGGGAGACCCAGTACTTC. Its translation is CSAWGEAGETQYF.

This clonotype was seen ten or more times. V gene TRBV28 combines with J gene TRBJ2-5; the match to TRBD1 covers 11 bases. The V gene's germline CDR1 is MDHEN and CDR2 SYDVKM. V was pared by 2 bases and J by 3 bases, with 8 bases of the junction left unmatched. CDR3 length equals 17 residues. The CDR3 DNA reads TGTGCCAGCAGTTTAGGGTGGGACAGGGGGGAGGAAGAGACCCAGTACTTC. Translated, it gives CASSLGWDRGEEETQYF.

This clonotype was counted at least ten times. The CDR3 bases are TGTGCCAGCACCCCCCTCCCCTCTTCGGGGGGCACAGATACGCAGTATTTT. Encoded protein: CASTPLPSSGGTDTQYF. The chain employs TRBV6-2 or TRBV6-3 and TRBJ2-3, with a weak D call TRBD2 (6 bases). The ends were cut back, 7 bases at V and 1 base at J, with 21 bases in the middle. The CDR3 is 17 amino acids. In germline, CDR1 is MNHEY, CDR2 SVGEGT.

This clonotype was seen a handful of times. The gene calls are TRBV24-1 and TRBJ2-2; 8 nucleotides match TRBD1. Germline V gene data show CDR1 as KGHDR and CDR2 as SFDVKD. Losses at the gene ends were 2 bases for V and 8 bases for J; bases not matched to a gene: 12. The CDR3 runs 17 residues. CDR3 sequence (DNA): TGTGCCACCAGTGATTCGGACAGGGTGGAGTCTTCAGGGGAGCTGTTTTTT. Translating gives CATSDSDRVESSGELFF.

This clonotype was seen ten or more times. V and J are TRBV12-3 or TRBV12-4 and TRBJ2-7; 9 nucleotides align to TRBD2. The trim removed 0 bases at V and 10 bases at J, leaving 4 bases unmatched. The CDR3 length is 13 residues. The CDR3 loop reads CASSLARTSEQYF. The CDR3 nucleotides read TGTGCCAGCAGTTTAGCGCGGACTAGCGAACAGTACTTC.

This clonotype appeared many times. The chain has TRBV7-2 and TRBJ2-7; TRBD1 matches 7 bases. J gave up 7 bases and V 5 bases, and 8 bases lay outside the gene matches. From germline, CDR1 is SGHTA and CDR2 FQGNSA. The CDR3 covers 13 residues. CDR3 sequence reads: CASSRRGLEEQYF. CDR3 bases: TGTGCCAGCAGCAGAAGGGGGCTGGAAGAGCAGTACTTC.

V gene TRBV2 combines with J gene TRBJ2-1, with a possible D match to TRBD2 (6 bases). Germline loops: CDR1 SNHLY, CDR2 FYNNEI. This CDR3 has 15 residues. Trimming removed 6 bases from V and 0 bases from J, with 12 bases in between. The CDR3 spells CASRRDFGSYNEQFF. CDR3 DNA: TGTGCCAGCAGGAGGGACTTCGGCTCCTACAATGAGCAGTTCTTC.

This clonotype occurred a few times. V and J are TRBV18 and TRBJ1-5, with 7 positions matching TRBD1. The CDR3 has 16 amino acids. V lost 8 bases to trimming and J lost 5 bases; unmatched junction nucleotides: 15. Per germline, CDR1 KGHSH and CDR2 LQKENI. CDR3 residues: CASQPDRDEFHQPQHF. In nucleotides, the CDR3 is TGTGCCAGCCAACCCGACAGGGATGAGTTCCATCAGCCCCAGCATTTT. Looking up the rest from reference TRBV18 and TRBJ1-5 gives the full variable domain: NAGVMQNPRHLVRRRGQEARLRCSPMKGHSHVYWYRQLPEEGLKFMVYLQKENIIDESGMPKERFSAEFPKEGPSILRIQQVVRGDSAAYFCASQPDRDEFHQPQHFGDGTRLSIL.